The next 2 T cell receptor beta chains were all read from a single sample in a study of response to subunit inactivated influenza vaccine. Using its own MiXCR run on the RT-PCR reads, TCRdb lists one record per CDR3 protein. This sample carries about 570,000 distinct CDR3 sequences, 10% to 12% of them seen once, and the ten largest clones take 9.5% to 12%. This sample was also put to use in a study of T cells expressing NK-cell markers. That work contributes: 5'RACE template switching with UMIs generated TCR beta cDNA.

Material: PBMCs from blood, obtained on the day of vaccination. The receptors here all came from a man between 45 and 60 years old who received an inactivated influenza vaccine.

The J gene is TRBJ1-2, the V gene TRBV10-3; TRBD1 matches 12 bases. V was clipped by 8 bases and J by 8 bases; unmatched bases: 12. This CDR3 contains 15 residues. Germline CDR1 is ENHRY and CDR2 is SYGVKD. DNA of the CDR3: TGTGCCATCGGAGCCCCGGGACAGGGGGCGCGGGGCTACACCTTC. Translation: CAIGAPGQGARGYTF.

This chain connects TRBV18 to TRBJ2-2; D remains ambiguous. With 1 base removed from V and 5 bases from J, the gap between germline ends came to 5 bases. Looked up from germline, CDR1 is KGHSH and CDR2 is LQKENI. This CDR3 has 13 amino acids. CDR3 nucleotides: TGTGCCAGCTCACCACTGGAGACCGGGGAGCTGTTTTTT. This encodes CASSPLETGELFF.